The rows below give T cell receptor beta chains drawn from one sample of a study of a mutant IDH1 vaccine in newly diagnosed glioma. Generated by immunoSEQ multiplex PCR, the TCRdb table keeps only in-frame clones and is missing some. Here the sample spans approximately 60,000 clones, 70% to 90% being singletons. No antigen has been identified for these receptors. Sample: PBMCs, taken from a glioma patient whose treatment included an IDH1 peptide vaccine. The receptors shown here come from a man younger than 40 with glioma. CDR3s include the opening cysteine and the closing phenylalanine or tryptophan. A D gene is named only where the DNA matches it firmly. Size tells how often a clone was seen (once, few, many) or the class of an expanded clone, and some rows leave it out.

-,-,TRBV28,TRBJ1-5,TGTGCCAGCAGCCCCGGAGGGGGGGCTGATCAGCCCCAGCATTTT,CASSPGGGADQPQHF
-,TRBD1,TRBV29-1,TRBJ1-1,TGCAGCGTTGAAGAGACAGGGTGGAACACTGAAGCTTTCTTT,CSVEETGWNTEAFF
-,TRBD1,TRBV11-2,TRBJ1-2,TGTGCCAGCAGCTTTACCGGGACAGGGCATGGCTACACCTTC,CASSFTGTGHGYTF
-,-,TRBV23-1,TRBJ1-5,TGCGCCAGCAGTCAATCCTGGACAGTATATCAGCCCCAGCATTTT,CASSQSWTVYQPQHF
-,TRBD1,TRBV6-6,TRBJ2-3,TGTGCCAGCAGTTACCTCCGACAGGGTCGGTCAGATACGCAGTATTTT,CASSYLRQGRSDTQYF
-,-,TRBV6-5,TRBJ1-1,TGTGCCAGCAGTTACTATACAGGAAAGAACACTGAAGCTTTCTTT,CASSYYTGKNTEAFF
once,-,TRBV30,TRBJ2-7,TGTGCCTGGGAGAAGGGCTCCTCCTACGAGCAGTACTTC,CAWEKGSSYEQYF
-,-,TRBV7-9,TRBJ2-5,TGTGCCAGCAGCTTGTTTGGGAAAGAGGAGACCCAGTACTTC,CASSLFGKEETQYF
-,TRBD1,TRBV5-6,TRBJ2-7,TGTGCCAGCAGCTCGGGGGGACAGGGATCCTACGAGCAGTACTTC,CASSSGGQGSYEQYF
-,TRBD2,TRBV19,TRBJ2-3,TGTGCCAGTAGTATTGGTAGTAGCGGGGGGGCGGCAGATACGCAGTATTTT,CASSIGSSGGAADTQYF
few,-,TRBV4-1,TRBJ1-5,TGCGCCAGCAGCCAAGTGAGGGGTCAGCCCCAGCATTTT,CASSQVRGQPQHF
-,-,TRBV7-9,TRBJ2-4,TGTGCCAGCAGCGAAACAGGGAGAGGGGGAGCCAAAAACATTCAGTACTTC,CASSETGRGGAKNIQYF
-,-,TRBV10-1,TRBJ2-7,TGCGCCAGCAGTGAGAGCCCAGGGGGGGACGAGCAGTACTTC,CASSESPGGDEQYF
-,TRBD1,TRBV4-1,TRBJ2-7,TGCGCCAGCAGACAGGGGGCTTTTAACACCGAGCAGTACTTC,CASRQGAFNTEQYF
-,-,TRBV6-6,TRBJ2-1,TGTGCCAGCAAACTAGGAGACAATGAGCAGTTCTTC,CASKLGDNEQFF
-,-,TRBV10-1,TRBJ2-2,TGCGCCAGCAGTGTCGGCAGGGTGAACACCGGGGAGCTGTTTTTT,CASSVGRVNTGELFF
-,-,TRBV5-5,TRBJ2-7,TGTGCCAGCAGCCGTACACTTACAGATTACGAGCAGTACTTC,CASSRTLTDYEQYF
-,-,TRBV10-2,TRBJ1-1,TGCGCCAGCAGTGAACCTCACATGAACACTGAAGCTTTCTTT,CASSEPHMNTEAFF
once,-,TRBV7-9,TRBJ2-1,TGTGCCAGCAGCTTATTATCGCGGGACAAGTGGGAGCAGTTCTTC,CASSLLSRDKWEQFF
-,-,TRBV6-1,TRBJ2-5,TGTGCCAGCAGTTGGACACGTAAAGAGACCCAGTACTTC,CASSWTRKETQYF